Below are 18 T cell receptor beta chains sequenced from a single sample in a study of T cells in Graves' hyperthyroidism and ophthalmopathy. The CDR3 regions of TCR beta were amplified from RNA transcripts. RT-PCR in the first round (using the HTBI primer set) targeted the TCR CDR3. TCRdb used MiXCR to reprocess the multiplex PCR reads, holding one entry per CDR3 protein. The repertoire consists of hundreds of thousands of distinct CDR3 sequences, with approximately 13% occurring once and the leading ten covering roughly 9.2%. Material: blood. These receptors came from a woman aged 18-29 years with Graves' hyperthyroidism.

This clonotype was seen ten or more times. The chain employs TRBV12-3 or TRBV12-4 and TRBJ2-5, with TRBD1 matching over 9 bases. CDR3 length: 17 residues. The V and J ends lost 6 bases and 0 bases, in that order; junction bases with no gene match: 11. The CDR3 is CASRNSLGQGHQETQYF. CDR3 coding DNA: TGTGCCAGCAGGAACTCCCTCGGACAGGGGCACCAAGAGACCCAGTACTTC.

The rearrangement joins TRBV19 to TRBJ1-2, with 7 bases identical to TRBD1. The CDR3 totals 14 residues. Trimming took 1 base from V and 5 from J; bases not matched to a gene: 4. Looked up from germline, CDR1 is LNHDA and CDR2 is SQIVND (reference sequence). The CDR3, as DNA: TGTGCCAGTAGTATAGGAGGGACAGCGTATGGCTACACCTTC. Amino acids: CASSIGGTAYGYTF.

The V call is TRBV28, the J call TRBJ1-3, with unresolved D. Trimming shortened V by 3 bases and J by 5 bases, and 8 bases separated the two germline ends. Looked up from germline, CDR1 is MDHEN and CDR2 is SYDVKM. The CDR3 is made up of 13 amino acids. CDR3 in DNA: TGTGCCAGCAGTTTTACGATACGAAACACCATATATTTT. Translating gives CASSFTIRNTIYF.

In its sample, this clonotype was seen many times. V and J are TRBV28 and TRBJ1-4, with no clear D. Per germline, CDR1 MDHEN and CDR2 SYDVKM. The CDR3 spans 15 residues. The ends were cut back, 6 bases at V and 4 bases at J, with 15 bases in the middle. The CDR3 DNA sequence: TGTGCCAGCAGCAGAAAAATTGTCCGTAATGAAAAACTGTTTTTT. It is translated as CASSRKIVRNEKLFF.

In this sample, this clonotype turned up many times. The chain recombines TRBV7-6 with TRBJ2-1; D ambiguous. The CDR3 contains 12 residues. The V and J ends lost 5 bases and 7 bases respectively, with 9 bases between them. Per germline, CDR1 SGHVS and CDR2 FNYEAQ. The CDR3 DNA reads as TGTGCCAGCAGCCGAGGTGGGAATGAGCAGTTCTTC. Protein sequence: CASSRGGNEQFF.

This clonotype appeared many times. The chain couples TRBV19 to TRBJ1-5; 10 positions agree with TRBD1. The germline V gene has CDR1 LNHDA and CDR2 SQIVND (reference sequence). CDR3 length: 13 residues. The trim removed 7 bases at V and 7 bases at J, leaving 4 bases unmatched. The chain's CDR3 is CASTATGGQPQHF. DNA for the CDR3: TGTGCCAGTACCGCGACAGGGGGCCAGCCCCAGCATTTT.

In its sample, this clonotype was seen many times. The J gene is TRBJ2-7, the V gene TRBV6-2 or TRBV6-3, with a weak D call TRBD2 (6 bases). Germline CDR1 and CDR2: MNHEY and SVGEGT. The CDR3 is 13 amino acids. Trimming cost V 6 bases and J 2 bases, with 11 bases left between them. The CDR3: CASRSAGPYEQYF. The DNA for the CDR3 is TGTGCCAGCAGATCAGCGGGCCCCTACGAGCAGTACTTC.

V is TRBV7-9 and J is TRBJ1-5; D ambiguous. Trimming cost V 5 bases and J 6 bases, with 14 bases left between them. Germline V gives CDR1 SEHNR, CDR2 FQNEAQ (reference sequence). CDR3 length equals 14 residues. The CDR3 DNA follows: TGTGCCAGCAGCCATTTAACTCTAGGTCAGCCCCAGCATTTT. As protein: CASSHLTLGQPQHF.

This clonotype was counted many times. CDR3 region: CAWSVRVGYTF. In DNA, the CDR3 is TGTGCCTGGAGTGTACGGGTTGGCTACACCTTC. This rearrangement joins TRBV30 to TRBJ1-2; D gene uncertain. The CDR3 loop spans 11 amino acids. Trimming removed 0 bases at V and 7 bases at J, with 6 bases between. Germline V CDR1 and CDR2: GTSNPN, SVGIG (reference sequence).

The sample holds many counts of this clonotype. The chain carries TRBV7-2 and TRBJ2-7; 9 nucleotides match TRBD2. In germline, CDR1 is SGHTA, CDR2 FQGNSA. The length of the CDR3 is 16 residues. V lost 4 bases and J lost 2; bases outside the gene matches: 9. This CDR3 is CASSSTGLAWTYEQYF. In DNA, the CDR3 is TGTGCCAGCAGCTCCACCGGACTAGCGTGGACCTACGAGCAGTACTTC.

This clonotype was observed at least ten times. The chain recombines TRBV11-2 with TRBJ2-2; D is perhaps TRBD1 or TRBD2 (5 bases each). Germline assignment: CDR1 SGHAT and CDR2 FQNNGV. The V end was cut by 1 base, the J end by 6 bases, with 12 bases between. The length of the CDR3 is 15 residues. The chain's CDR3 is CASSLGPGTPGELFF. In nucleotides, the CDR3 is TGTGCCAGCAGCTTAGGGCCAGGGACCCCCGGGGAGCTGTTTTTT.

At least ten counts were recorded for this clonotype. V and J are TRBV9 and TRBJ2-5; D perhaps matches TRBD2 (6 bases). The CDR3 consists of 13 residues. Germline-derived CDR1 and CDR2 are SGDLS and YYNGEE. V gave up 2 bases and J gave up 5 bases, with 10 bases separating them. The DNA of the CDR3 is TGTGCCAGCAGCGTGGGAGGTGTGGAGACCCAGTACTTC. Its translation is CASSVGGVETQYF.

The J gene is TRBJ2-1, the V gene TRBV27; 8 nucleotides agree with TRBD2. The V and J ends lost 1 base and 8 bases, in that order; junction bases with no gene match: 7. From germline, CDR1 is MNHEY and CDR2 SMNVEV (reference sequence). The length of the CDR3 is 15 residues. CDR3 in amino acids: CASSLFAPGGDEQFF. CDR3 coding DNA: TGTGCCAGCAGTTTATTCGCCCCGGGAGGGGATGAGCAGTTCTTC.

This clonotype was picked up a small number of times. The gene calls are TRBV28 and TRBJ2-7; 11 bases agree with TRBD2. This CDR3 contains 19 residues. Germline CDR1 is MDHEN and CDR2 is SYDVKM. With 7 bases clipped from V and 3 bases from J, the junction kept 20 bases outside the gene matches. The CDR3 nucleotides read TGTGCCAGCAACCCCTCTGGGGGTAGTAGCGGGAGGGCCCTCTACGAGCAGTACTTC. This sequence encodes CASNPSGGSSGRALYEQYF.

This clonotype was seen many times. This CDR3 reads CASSRLGPGDEQFF. In nucleotides, the CDR3 is TGCGCCAGCAGCCGCCTAGGTCCGGGCGATGAGCAGTTCTTC. This chain connects TRBV4-1 to TRBJ2-1; the D is unclear. Germline V lookup: CDR1 MGHRA, CDR2 YSYEKL. Trimming took off 4 bases at V and 8 bases at J, with 15 bases between the two ends. CDR3 size: 14 residues.

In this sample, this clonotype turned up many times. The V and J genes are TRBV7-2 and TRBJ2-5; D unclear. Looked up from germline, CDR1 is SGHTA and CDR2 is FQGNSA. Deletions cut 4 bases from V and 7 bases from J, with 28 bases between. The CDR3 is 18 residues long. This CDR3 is CASSSYPSASADSRTQYF. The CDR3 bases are TGTGCCAGCAGCTCCTACCCCTCCGCCAGCGCGGATTCAAGGACCCAGTACTTC.

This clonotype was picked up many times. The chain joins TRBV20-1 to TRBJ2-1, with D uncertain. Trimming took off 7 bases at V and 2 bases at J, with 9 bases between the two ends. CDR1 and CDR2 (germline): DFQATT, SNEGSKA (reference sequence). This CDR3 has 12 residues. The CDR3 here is CSVLGTYNEQFF. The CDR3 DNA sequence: TGCAGTGTATTGGGGACCTACAATGAGCAGTTCTTC.

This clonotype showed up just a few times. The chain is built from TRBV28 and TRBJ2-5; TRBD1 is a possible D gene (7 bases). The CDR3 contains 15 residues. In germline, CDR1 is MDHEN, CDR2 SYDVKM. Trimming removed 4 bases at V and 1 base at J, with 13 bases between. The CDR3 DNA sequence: TGTGCCAGCAGTTGGAGGGGACAGATCCAAGAGACCCAGTACTTC. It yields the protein CASSWRGQIQETQYF.